One TCR beta chain is described in this entry. These data belong to a study of control samples from healthy donors and cancer patients. The data were produced by immunoSEQ multiplex PCR, yet TCRdb's version contains in-frame clones alone and is incomplete. The sample lists roughly 120,000 clones, about 95% occurring once. V lost 1 base, J lost 4 bases, and 11 bases lay in between. CDR3 length equals 15 residues. The V gene's germline CDR1 is SGHVS and CDR2 FNYEAQ. The genes are TRBV7-6 and TRBJ2-1; the D gene is possibly TRBD2 (7 bases). The sample consisted of blood. This sequence was found in a man aged 25-40 years in good health. The CDR3 DNA follows: TGTGCCAGCAGCTTAGGGGAGGGGACATACAATGAGCAGTTCTTC. It translates to CASSLGEGTYNEQFF.